This T cell receptor beta chain comes out of a study of T cell responses to AZD1222 COVID-19 vaccine. Findings and limits, study-wide: Spike-spanning, vaccine-associated CD4 TCRs were dominant at 160-218 and 743-854.

Details on this clone: Its antigen is unknown.

Repertoires were generated with immunoSEQ multiplex PCR, while TCRdb's copy carries only in-frame clones and drops some. The sample carries 140,000 to 150,000 clones, roughly 88% recorded once. The length of the CDR3 is 12 residues. Looked up from germline, CDR1 is SQVTM and CDR2 is ANQGSEA. Trimming stripped 4 bases from V and 4 bases from J, with 8 bases between. Sequenced material: peripheral blood, taken 28 days after the second AZD1222 dose. This TCR came from an adult who received the AZD1222 COVID-19 vaccine. The chain uses TRBV29-1 and TRBJ1-5; D unclear. The CDR3 DNA reads TGCAGCGTTGGTTTGGGTAATCAGCCCCAGCATTTT. This gives the protein CSVGLGNQPQHF.